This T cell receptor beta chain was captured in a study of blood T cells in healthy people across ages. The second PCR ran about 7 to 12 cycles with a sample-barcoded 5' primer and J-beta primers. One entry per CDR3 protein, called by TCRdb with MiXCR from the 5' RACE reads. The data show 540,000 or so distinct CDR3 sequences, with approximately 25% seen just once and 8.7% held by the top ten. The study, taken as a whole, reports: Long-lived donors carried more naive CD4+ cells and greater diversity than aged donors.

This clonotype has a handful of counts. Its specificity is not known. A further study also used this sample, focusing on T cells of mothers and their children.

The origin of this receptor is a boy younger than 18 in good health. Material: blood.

The CDR3 DNA reads as TGTGCCAGCAGTTTCCAGGGAAATCGAGCTTTCTTT. Protein product: CASSFQGNRAFF. The chain uses TRBV27 and TRBJ1-1; the D gene is possibly TRBD1 (5 bases). V gave up 3 bases and J gave up 10 bases, with 12 bases separating them. The CDR3 has 12 residues. Germline lookup yields CDR1 MNHEY and CDR2 SMNVEV (reference sequence).